Each of the 2 T cell receptor beta chains below was sequenced from the same sample in a study of T cells in narcolepsy. Profiling relied on immunoSEQ multiplex PCR, and the TCRdb table lists in-frame clones only, not all of them. Of some 10,000 clones listed, approximately 94% were seen once; the top ten hold 0.85% to 1.2%. Input material: CD45RA- memory CD4+ T cells from PBMCs. The source of these receptors is a human donor with narcolepsy.

V usage is TRBV6-1 and J usage is TRBJ2-2; D unclear. Germline assignment: CDR1 MNHNS and CDR2 SASEGT. The CDR3 contains 15 residues. Trimming left V 6 bases short and J 0 bases short, with 11 bases between. The CDR3 region has the DNA TGTGCCAGCAGGTTACAGCACCCGAACACCGGGGAGCTGTTTTTT. Amino acids: CASRLQHPNTGELFF.

This chain uses TRBV9 with TRBJ1-1; a possible D gene is TRBD1 (5 bases). V lost 2 bases, J lost 2 bases, and 16 bases lay in between. CDR1 and CDR2 (germline): SGDLS, YYNGEE. The CDR3 contains 16 residues. The CDR3 is CASSVGQGLTNTEAFF. CDR3 coding DNA: TGTGCCAGCAGCGTGGGTCAGGGACTGACTAACACTGAAGCTTTCTTT.